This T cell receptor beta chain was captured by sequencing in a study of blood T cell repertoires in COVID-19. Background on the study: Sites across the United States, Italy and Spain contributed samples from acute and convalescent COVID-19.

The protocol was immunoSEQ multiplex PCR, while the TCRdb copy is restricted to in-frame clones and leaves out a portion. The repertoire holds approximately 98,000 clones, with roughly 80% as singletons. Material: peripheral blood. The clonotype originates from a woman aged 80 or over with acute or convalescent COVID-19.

CDR3 sequence: CASSTTGLASPLHF. The CDR3 DNA sequence: TGTGCCAGCAGTACGACAGGGTTGGCTTCACCCCTCCACTTT. The chain employs TRBV28 and TRBJ1-6; 7 bases align to TRBD1. In germline, CDR1 is MDHEN, CDR2 SYDVKM. V gave up 5 bases and J gave up 9 bases; unmatched junction bases: 7. The length of the CDR3 is 14 residues.